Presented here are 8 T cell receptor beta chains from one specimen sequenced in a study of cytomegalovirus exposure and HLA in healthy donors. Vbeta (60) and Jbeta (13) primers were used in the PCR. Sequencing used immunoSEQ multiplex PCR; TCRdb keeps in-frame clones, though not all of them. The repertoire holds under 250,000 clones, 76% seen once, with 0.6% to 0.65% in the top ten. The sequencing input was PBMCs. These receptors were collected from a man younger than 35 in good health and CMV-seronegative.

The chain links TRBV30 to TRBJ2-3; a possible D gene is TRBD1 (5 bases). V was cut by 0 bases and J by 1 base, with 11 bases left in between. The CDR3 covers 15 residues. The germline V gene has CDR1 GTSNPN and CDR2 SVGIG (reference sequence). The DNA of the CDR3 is TGTGCCTGGAGTGTACGCAGGGTAGGCACAGATACGCAGTATTTT. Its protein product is CAWSVRRVGTDTQYF.

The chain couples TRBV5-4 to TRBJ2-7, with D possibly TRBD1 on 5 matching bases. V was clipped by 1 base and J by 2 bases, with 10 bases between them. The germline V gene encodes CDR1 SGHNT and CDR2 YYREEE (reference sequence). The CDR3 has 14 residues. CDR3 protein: CASSLQTGAYEQYF. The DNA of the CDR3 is TGTGCCAGCAGCTTGCAAACAGGAGCCTACGAGCAGTACTTC.

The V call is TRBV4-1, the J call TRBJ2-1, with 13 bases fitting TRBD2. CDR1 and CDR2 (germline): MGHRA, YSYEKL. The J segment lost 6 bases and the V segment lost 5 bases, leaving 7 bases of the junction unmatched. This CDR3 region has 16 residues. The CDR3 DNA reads TGCGCCAGCAGCTTTCGGACTAGCGGGAGAATCAATGAGCAGTTCTTC. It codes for CASSFRTSGRINEQFF.

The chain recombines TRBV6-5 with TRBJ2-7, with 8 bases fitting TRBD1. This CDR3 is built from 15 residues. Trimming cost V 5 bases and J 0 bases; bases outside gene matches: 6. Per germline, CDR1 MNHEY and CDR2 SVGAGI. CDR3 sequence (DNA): TGTGCCAGCAGTCTTCAGGGGGCGAGCTCCTACGAGCAGTACTTC. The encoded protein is CASSLQGASSYEQYF.

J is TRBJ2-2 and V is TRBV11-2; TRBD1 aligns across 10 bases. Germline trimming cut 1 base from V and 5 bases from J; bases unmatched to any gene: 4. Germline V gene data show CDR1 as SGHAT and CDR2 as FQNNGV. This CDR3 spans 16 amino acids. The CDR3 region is CASSLGQGAWTGELFF. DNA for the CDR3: TGTGCCAGCAGCTTAGGACAGGGGGCTTGGACCGGGGAGCTGTTTTTT.

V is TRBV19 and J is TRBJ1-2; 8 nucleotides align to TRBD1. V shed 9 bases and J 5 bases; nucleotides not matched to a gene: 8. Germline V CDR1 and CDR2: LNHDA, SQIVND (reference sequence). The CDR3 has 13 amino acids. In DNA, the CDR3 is TGTGCCAGCCAGACAGGGGCGGCTTATGGCTACACCTTC. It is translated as CASQTGAAYGYTF.

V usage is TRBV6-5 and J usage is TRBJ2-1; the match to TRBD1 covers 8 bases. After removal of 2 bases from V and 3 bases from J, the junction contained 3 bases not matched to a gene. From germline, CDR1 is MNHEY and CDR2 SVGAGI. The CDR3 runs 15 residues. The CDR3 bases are TGTGCCAGCAGTTACACGACAGGGGTCTACAATGAGCAGTTCTTC. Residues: CASSYTTGVYNEQFF.

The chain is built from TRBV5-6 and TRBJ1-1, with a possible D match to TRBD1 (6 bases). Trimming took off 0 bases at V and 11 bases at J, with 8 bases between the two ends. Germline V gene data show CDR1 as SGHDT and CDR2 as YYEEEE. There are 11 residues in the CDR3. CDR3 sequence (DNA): TGTGCCAGCAGCTTGGCAGGGGATGCTTTCTTT. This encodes CASSLAGDAFF.